This TCR beta chain was observed in a study of shared clonotypes between healthy human individuals (dated by TCRdb to the early 2020s). Study-level background: A couple of women and a few men aged 18 to 49 years were included in the cohort. Per donor, three plates each were used for CD4 naive and CD4 memory, two for CD8 naive, and one for CD8 memory. Different laboratories and diverse techniques were used to prepare libraries and sequence TCR repertoires, to increase sequencing depth and limit assay-specific biases. To estimate repertoire size and how much clonotype sharing occurs between individuals, the study deeply sequenced the blood TCR repertoires of five healthy adults. Each donor's leukapheresis produced roughly between roughly 0.85 and 10 billion PBMCs.

Donors were healthy HIV-negative adults with no recently reported acute infections or vaccinations. Every donor was a Caucasian adult residing in Nashville, Tennessee, USA. CD4+ T cells were enriched through magnetic negative selection, after which naive cells were positively selected on CD45RA and the remaining negative fraction served as the memory subset. After blood collection by leukapheresis, PBMCs were isolated using Ficoll-Histopaque density gradient centrifugation and then cryopreserved in the vapor phase of liquid nitrogen. Analytical flow cytometry was used to check the purity and quantity of each magnetically sorted T cell population. From each sorted fraction, genomic DNA was isolated and quantified by UV absorbance on a Nanodrop 2000c. Overall study outcomes, separate from this receptor: The genetic and exposure-history diversity represented was limited by the small number of donors. Sharing across a few donors was observed for roughly 5% of naive CD4, over 3% of naive CD8, 2% to 2.5% of memory CD4, and over 0.3% of memory CD8 clonotypes. Rarefaction of sorted-subset datasets indicated incomplete sequencing despite the large sequencing depth. Estimated clonotype richness was generally larger for naive than for memory subsets. Sampling was restricted to blood, and TCR repertoires in tissues likely differ from the TCR repertoires found in blood. Pairwise subsampling led to the expectation that sequencing depth would affect the degree of clonotype sharing among donors. Compared with non-shared clonotypes, clonotypes shared by all four sorted-subset donors had higher generation probabilities.

Using the deep immunoSEQ assay, multiplex PCR amplified TCR CDR3 regions from genomic DNA. Extracted genomic DNA from each cell subset was spread evenly across all wells of several immunoSEQ 96-well plates, with each plate serving as a replicate. Each replicate PCR for sorted subsets received around 200 ng genomic DNA, equal to about 30,000 T cell genomes. The purified libraries were quantified using a Qubit 3.0 fluorometer, sized with a Bioanalyzer 2100, and then quantified again using the KAPA Library Quantification kit. Each immunoSEQ 96-well plate was sequenced on its own single-read 150-cycle Illumina NextSeq 550 flow cell. The original methods were these. The immunoSEQ output contained only junctional sequences without quality scores, so filtering could not match that applied to full-length reads. Sequences were annotated with PyIR, a Python wrapper for IgBLAST v1.9, using IMGT germline references to assign V/J genes and CDR3. Any read was removed if the V/J assignment was weak (E-value above 1e-6), the CDR3 was missing, or the read contained stop codons, out-of-frame junctions, or ambiguous translated residues. V3J clonotypes were defined as sequences sharing the same inferred V gene, J gene, and CDR3 amino acid sequence. Percentage overlap between repertoires was calculated by dividing the number of shared unique clonotypes by the size of the smaller repertoire. Repertoire richness was assessed with RTK rarefaction, the Chao1 estimator, and Recon v2.1 estimates of unobserved clonotypes. Generation probabilities for all TCRbeta clonotypes obtained by the gDNA method from a few donors were computed using OLGA. TCRdb re-hosts the immuneACCESS table, in-frame sequences only. Its copies lack some clones; in the studies checked, an unresolved V gene accounts for under half of them, and the cause for the rest is not known. The DNA was the basis for D and trimming; V, J and clone size are from that table. The sample contains fewer than 200,000 clones, roughly 70% of them found a single time. The top ten clones comprise about 10% of the sample.

CDR1 and CDR2 are drawn from the germline V gene: SGHVS, FNYEAQ. The junction shows trimming of 4 bases on V and 8 bases on J, plus 17 bases between the germline ends. The CDR3 runs 14 residues from the cysteine to the phenylalanine. This entry keeps only the CDR3 DNA: 42 bases, framed from base 1. A few counts support this clone. Its antigen is currently not known. Base qualities are missing; no much larger clone stands one base away. The sample was memory CD4+ T cells sorted from blood. The cell subset or site label corresponds to: CD45RA-negative fraction. The sequence joins TRBV7-6 to TRBJ1-1, with the D gene too uncertain to name. The clonotype originates from a man in his thirties or forties in good health. The bases read TGTGCCAGCAGCTCTACATCCTCAACTCGGGAAGCTTTCTTT. This yields the protein CASSSTSSTREAFF.